This TCR beta chain was obtained from a study of blood T cell repertoires in COVID-19. Study-level background: Researchers got acute and convalescent COVID-19 samples from the United States, Italy and Spain. T cells, B-cell-depleted T cells, or PBMCs supplied cDNA or gDNA.

The length of the CDR3 is 15 residues. Between the trimmed V and J ends, which lost 0 bases and 1 base, there was a span of 7 bases. Germline CDR1 SGHTA, CDR2 FQGNSA. Original analysis: Reference gene primers were amplified, and this amplification served to estimate nucleated cell counts. Here immunoSEQ multiplex PCR was the method, and the copy in TCRdb shows in-frame clones only, minus some. V, J and clone size reflect that table, while D and trimming were determined from the DNA. This sample has 80,000 to 95,000 clones, with roughly nine tenths found just once. Sequenced: peripheral blood. The receptor was derived from a human donor with active COVID-19. The donor label of this sample is uncertain. The chain has TRBV7-2 and TRBJ2-1; tentatively, D is TRBD1 (5 bases). The CDR3 reads CASSLAAGSYNEQFF. CDR3 coding DNA: TGTGCCAGCAGCTTAGCGGCAGGGTCCTACAATGAGCAGTTCTTC.